This T cell receptor beta chain was identified during a study of graft-versus-host responses after intestinal transplantation. About the research overall: Recipients obtained multivisceral, liver-intestinal, or isolated intestinal transplants. The whole recipient group had anti-thymocyte globulin induction followed by tacrolimus and steroids for around 3 years.

Study conclusions and caveats: The presence of high graft-versus-host to host-versus-graft clonal ratios in allografts characterized patients with graft-donor T cell macrochimerism.

Using immunoSEQ multiplex PCR, the repertoire was profiled, and TCRdb retains in-frame clones only, with some absent. Of 15,000 to 20,000 clones in the sample, approximately 40% were seen once. The TCR was taken from a human patient who received an intestinal transplant. Sequences were derived from alloreactive CD4+ T cells from a mixed lymphocyte reaction culture, sampled before intestinal transplant. Subset denoted: CFSE-low proliferating T cells sorted from roughly six-day pre-transplant mixed lymphocyte reaction (GvH or HvG direction).

CDR3 amino acids: CASSLNPAGGHRGETQYF. The CDR3 coding sequence is TGCGCCAGCAGCTTGAACCCAGCGGGGGGCCACCGGGGAGAGACCCAGTACTTC. The chain recombines TRBV5-1 with TRBJ2-5, with 9 positions matching TRBD2. Germline lookup yields CDR1 SGHRS and CDR2 YFSETQ. With V trimmed by 1 base and J by 4 bases, 14 bases remained unmatched. This CDR3 has 18 amino acids.